A single sample is the source of the 23 T cell receptor beta chains below, sequenced in a study of cytomegalovirus exposure and HLA in healthy donors. With 60 Vbeta and 13 Jbeta primers, the PCR was carried out. The data were produced by immunoSEQ multiplex PCR, yet TCRdb's version contains in-frame clones alone and is incomplete. Here the sample spans over 55,000 clones, around 80% being singletons. The sequencing input was PBMCs. The receptors originated from a woman aged 30 to 39 in good health and CMV-seronegative.

This clone was detected only once. This sequence joins TRBV30 and TRBJ2-7, with a tentative D call TRBD1 (6 bases). The ends were cut back, 0 bases at V and 3 bases at J, with 18 bases in the middle. Germline CDR1 GTSNPN, CDR2 SVGIG (reference sequence). The CDR3 is made up of 16 amino acids. CDR3 nucleotides: TGTGCCTGGAGTGTACTATTTAGTTGGGACATCTACGAGCAGTACTTC. It is translated as CAWSVLFSWDIYEQYF.

This clone came up a few times. V and J are TRBV6-4 and TRBJ2-2, with 7 bases identical to TRBD1. CDR3 length: 16 amino acids. The germline CDR1 and CDR2 sequences are MRHNA and SNTAGT. The junction had 5 bases not matched to a gene; V was cut back by 0 bases and J by 4 bases. In nucleotides, the CDR3 is TGTGCCAGCAGTGACTCGGGGACAGTCACCACCGGGGAGCTGTTTTTT. The encoded protein is CASSDSGTVTTGELFF.

This clone was seen only once. The chain uses TRBV5-7 and TRBJ1-4, with D possibly matching TRBD1 (6 bases). TRBV5-7 is known as an ORF, though its function is uncertain. With 2 bases removed from V and 1 base from J, the gap between germline ends came to 9 bases. This CDR3 contains 15 residues. Here the CDR3 DNA reads TGTGCCAGCAGCTTCGGGACACTAACTAATGAAAAACTGTTTTTT. Translating gives CASSFGTLTNEKLFF.

The chain joins TRBV6-5 to TRBJ2-5, with 11 bases lining up with TRBD2. Germline CDR1 reads MNHEY; CDR2 reads SVGAGI. Trimming removed 0 bases from V and 9 bases from J; junction bases left unmatched: 9. This CDR3 spans 16 amino acids. The CDR3 nucleotides read TGTGCCAGCAGTTACTCGACTAGCGGGACAGGCGGGCCCCAGTACTTC. Its translation is CASSYSTSGTGGPQYF.

This clone was found once. CDR3 bases: TGCAGCGTCGCCAGAATATCGGGAGGGCCGAAAGACGAGCAGTACTTC. It translates to CSVARISGGPKDEQYF. The genes are TRBV29-1 and TRBJ2-7; 8 bases agree with TRBD2. The V gene's germline CDR1 is SQVTM and CDR2 ANQGSEA. This CDR3 contains 16 residues. Trimming at V came to 6 bases and at J to 5 bases, leaving 18 bases not matched to a gene.

This clone has just one count. The CDR3 DNA sequence: TGTGCCAGCAGCGCTGGAGACTCGCCTTCCTACGAGCAGTACTTC. Encoded protein: CASSAGDSPSYEQYF. V gene TRBV9 combines with J gene TRBJ2-7; D gene ambiguous. Germline V gene data show CDR1 as SGDLS and CDR2 as YYNGEE. This CDR3 has 15 residues. Trimming took off 3 bases at V and 1 base at J, with 14 bases between the two ends.

The J gene is TRBJ1-1, the V gene TRBV6-5, with unresolved D. CDR1 MNHEY and CDR2 SVGAGI come from the germline V gene. V was cut by 7 bases and J by 0 bases, with 12 bases left in between. This CDR3 has 14 amino acids. The CDR3 DNA sequence: TGTGCCAGCAATACCGCGGTCCTGAACACTGAAGCTTTCTTT. It is translated as CASNTAVLNTEAFF.

This sequence joins TRBV11-2 and TRBJ2-7, with D maybe TRBD1 (6 bases). The CDR3 runs to 15 residues. V was pared by 1 base and J by 3 bases, with 13 bases between. The germline V gene encodes CDR1 SGHAT and CDR2 FQNNGV. The CDR3 coding sequence is TGTGCCAGCAGCTTAGTTTTGGGACACCTCTACGAGCAGTACTTC. Encoded protein: CASSLVLGHLYEQYF.

The chain links TRBV25-1 to TRBJ1-1; TRBD1 matches at 7 bases. V was clipped by 4 bases and J by 1 base; unmatched bases: 6. CDR1 and CDR2 (germline): MGHDK, SYGVNS. The CDR3 runs 15 residues. The CDR3 DNA sequence: TGTGCCAGCAGTGCGATTGGACAGGCGAACACTGAAGCTTTCTTT. It yields the protein CASSAIGQANTEAFF. The full variable domain, its missing parts supplied by reference TRBV25-1 and TRBJ1-1, is EADIYQTPRYLVIGTGKKITLECSQTMGHDKMYWYQQDPGMELHLIHYSYGVNSTEKGDLSSESTVSRIRTEHFPLTLESARPSHTSQYLCASSAIGQANTEAFFGQGTRLTVV.

The rearrangement joins TRBV25-1 to TRBJ2-2; 10 bases are shared with TRBD1. The CDR3 is 15 amino acids. The J segment lost 7 bases and the V segment lost 5 bases, leaving 7 bases of the junction unmatched. Germline loops: CDR1 MGHDK, CDR2 SYGVNS. The CDR3: CASSPGTGDIGELFF. CDR3 bases: TGTGCCAGCAGTCCCGGGACAGGGGATATCGGGGAGCTGTTTTTT.

The gene calls are TRBV11-2 and TRBJ1-1, with 7 bases lining up with TRBD1. CDR1 and CDR2 (germline): SGHAT, FQNNGV. The CDR3 contains 12 residues. V gave up 11 bases and J gave up 4 bases; unmatched junction bases: 7. This CDR3 is CACQGGGTEAFF. The CDR3 DNA reads TGTGCCTGCCAAGGGGGCGGCACTGAAGCTTTCTTT.

With regard to this clone: Relative to the germline gene, one junction end is altered; a read error may explain this. The rearrangement joins TRBV7-2 to TRBJ1-1, with D unclear. Per germline, CDR1 SGHTA and CDR2 FQGNSA. The CDR3 loop spans 14 amino acids. The CDR3 loop reads CASSLAILGQFSVF. The CDR3 DNA sequence: TGTGCCAGCAGCTTAGCGATTTTGGGCCAGTTCAGTGTCTTT.

This chain links TRBV6-5 with TRBJ1-1; D is possibly TRBD1 (5 bases). Germline V gene data show CDR1 as MNHEY and CDR2 as SVGAGI. The length of the CDR3 is 15 residues. V was pared by 0 bases and J by 5 bases, with 13 bases between. CDR3 region: CASSYSSGVGTEAFF. The CDR3 bases are TGTGCCAGCAGTTACTCCTCGGGGGTGGGAACTGAAGCTTTCTTT.

The V gene is TRBV30, the J gene TRBJ2-7, with TRBD2 matching over 7 bases. Trimming at V came to 1 base and at J to 4 bases, leaving 7 bases not matched to a gene. The CDR3 extends over 14 amino acids. CDR1 is GTSNPN, CDR2 SVGIG, per germline (reference sequence). CDR3 sequence (DNA): TGTGCCTGGAGTGGAGAGCCAGCGGGGTACGAGCAGTACTTC. Translating gives CAWSGEPAGYEQYF.

V and J are TRBV7-9 and TRBJ1-2; D uncertain. The CDR3 sequence is 13 residues long. Germline assignment: CDR1 SEHNR and CDR2 FQNEAQ (reference sequence). V was trimmed by 1 base and J by 2 bases, leaving 5 bases between them. CDR3 nucleotides: TGTGCCAGCAGCTTAGACAGCAACTATGGCTACACCTTC. Its protein product is CASSLDSNYGYTF.

The chain carries TRBV6-5 and TRBJ2-2, with D possibly matching TRBD1 (6 bases). The V and J ends lost 4 bases and 5 bases respectively, with 14 bases between them. Germline V gene data show CDR1 as MNHEY and CDR2 as SVGAGI. This CDR3 has 15 residues. CDR3 region: CASSWQGLVTGELFF. CDR3 in DNA: TGTGCCAGCAGTTGGCAGGGGCTAGTAACCGGGGAGCTGTTTTTT.

The chain links TRBV5-1 to TRBJ2-1; D not resolved. CDR1 and CDR2 from the germline V gene are SGHRS and YFSETQ. The ends were cut back, 0 bases at V and 8 bases at J, with 12 bases in the middle. The CDR3 is 14 residues long. CDR3 residues: CASSLVPRPDEQFF. In DNA form, the CDR3 reads TGCGCCAGCAGCTTGGTTCCCCGTCCGGATGAGCAGTTCTTC.

The rearrangement joins TRBV7-2 to TRBJ2-7; 11 positions match TRBD1. V was clipped by 5 bases and J by 0 bases; unmatched bases: 6. Germline loops: CDR1 SGHTA, CDR2 FQGNSA. The CDR3 has 16 residues. CDR3 loop: CASSQQGTGGSYEQYF. In DNA form, the CDR3 reads TGTGCCAGCAGCCAACAGGGGACAGGGGGCTCCTACGAGCAGTACTTC.

The V call is TRBV7-2, the J call TRBJ2-2, with D perhaps TRBD2 (6 bases). Germline assignment: CDR1 SGHTA and CDR2 FQGNSA. Trimming took 1 base from V and 4 from J, leaving 10 bases between them. The CDR3 covers 15 residues. For the CDR3, the DNA is TGTGCCAGCAGCTTAGGGGGGAGGAGCACCGGGGAGCTGTTTTTT. It is translated as CASSLGGRSTGELFF.

The CDR3 region is CASNDRGLAKNIQYF. CDR3 DNA sequence: TGTGCCAGTAATGACAGGGGACTAGCCAAAAACATTCAGTACTTC. The chain carries TRBV6-1 and TRBJ2-4, with TRBD1 matching over 8 bases. CDR1 MNHNS and CDR2 SASEGT come from the germline V gene. This CDR3 spans 15 amino acids. J was trimmed by 0 bases and V by 9 bases; bases with no gene match: 7.

This chain joins TRBV5-1 and TRBJ2-2; D remains ambiguous. This CDR3 contains 15 residues. The V end was cut by 1 base, the J end by 4 bases, with 11 bases between. Germline V gene lookup returns CDR1 SGHRS and CDR2 YFSETQ. CDR3 sequence: CASSLIQPATGELFF. In DNA, the CDR3 is TGCGCCAGCAGCTTGATACAGCCTGCCACCGGGGAGCTGTTTTTT.

This chain links TRBV11-2 with TRBJ2-7; possible D gene TRBD2, 5 bases. V was shortened by 3 bases and J by 0 bases, with 12 bases between the two germline ends. The CDR3 length is 15 residues. Per the germline V gene, CDR1 is SGHAT and CDR2 is FQNNGV. CDR3 amino acids: CASSFEDLRSYEQYF. The DNA of the CDR3 is TGTGCCAGCAGCTTCGAGGACTTACGCTCCTACGAGCAGTACTTC.

The chain employs TRBV5-6 and TRBJ2-1; D call uncertain. The germline V and J ends were trimmed by 0 bases and 4 bases, with 11 bases remaining between them. In germline, CDR1 is SGHDT, CDR2 YYEEEE. The CDR3 is made up of 15 amino acids. CDR3 coding DNA: TGTGCCAGCAGCTTGGCTGAGGTACGGTACAATGAGCAGTTCTTC. It yields the protein CASSLAEVRYNEQFF.